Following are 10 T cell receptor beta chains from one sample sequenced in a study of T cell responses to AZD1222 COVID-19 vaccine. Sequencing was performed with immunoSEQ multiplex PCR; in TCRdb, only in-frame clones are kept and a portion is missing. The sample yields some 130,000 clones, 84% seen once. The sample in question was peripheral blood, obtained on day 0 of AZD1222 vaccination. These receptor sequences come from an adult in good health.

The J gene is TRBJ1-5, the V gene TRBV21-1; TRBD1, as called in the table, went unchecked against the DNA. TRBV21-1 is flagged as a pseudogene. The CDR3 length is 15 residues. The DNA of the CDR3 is TGTGCCAGAGGACCCTGCAAAGGGGGTCTTCAGCCCCAGCATTTT. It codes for CARGPCKGGLQPQHF.

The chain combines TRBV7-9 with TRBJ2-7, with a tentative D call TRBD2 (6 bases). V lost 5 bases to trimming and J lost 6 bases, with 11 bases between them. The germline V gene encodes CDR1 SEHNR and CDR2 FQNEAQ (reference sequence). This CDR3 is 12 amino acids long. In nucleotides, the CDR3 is TGTGCCAGCAGCGGGGGGAAGGGCGAGCAGTACTTC. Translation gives CASSGGKGEQYF.

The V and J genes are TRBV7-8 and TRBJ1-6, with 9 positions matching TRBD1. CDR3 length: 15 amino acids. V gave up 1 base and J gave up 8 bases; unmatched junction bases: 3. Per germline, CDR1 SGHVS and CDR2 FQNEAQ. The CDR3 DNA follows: TGTGCCAGCAGCTTAGGGGGACAGGGCTATTCACCCCTCCACTTT. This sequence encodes CASSLGGQGYSPLHF.

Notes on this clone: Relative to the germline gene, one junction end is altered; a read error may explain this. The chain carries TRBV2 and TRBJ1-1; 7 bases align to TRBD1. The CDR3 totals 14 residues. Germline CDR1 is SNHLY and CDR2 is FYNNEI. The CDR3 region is CAGRQGRLNTEAFF. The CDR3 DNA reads TGTGCCGGCAGACAGGGACGGTTGAACACTGAAGCTTTCTTT.

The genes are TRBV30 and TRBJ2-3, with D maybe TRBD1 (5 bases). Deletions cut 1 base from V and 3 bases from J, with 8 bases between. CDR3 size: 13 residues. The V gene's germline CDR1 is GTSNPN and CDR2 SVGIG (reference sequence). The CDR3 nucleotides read TGTGCCTGGAGTGCTCAGGGTACAGATACGCAGTATTTT. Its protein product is CAWSAQGTDTQYF.

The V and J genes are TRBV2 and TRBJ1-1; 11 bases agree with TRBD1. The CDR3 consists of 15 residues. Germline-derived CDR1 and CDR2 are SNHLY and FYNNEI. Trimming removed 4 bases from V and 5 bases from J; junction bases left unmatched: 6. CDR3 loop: CASSGDRGLRTEAFF. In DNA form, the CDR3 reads TGTGCCAGCAGTGGGGACAGGGGGTTACGAACTGAAGCTTTCTTT. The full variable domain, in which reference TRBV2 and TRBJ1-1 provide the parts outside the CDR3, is EPEVTQTPSHQVTQMGQEVILRCVPISNHLYFYWYRQILGQKVEFLVSFYNNEISEKSEIFDDQFSVERPDGSNFTLKIRSTKLEDSAMYFCASSGDRGLRTEAFFGQGTRLTVV.

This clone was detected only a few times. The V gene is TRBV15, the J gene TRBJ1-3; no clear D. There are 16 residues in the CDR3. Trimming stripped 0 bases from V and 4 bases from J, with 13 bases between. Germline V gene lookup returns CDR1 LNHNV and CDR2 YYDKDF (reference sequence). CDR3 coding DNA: TGTGCCACCAGCAGAGACCTCTCCGGAACGGGAAACACCATATATTTT. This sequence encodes CATSRDLSGTGNTIYF.

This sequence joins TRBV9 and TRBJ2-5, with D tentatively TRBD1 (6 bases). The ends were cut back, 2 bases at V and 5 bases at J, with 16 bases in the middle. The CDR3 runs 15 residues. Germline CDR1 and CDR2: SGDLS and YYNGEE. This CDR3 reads CASSVDRLDGETQYF. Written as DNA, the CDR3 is TGTGCCAGCAGCGTCGACAGGCTCGATGGGGAGACCCAGTACTTC.

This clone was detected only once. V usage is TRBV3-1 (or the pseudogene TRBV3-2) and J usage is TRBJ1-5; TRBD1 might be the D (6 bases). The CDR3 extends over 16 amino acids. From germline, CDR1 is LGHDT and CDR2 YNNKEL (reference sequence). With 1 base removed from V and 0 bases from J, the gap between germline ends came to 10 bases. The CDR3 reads CASSQGGQPSNQPQHF. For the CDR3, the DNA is TGTGCCAGCAGCCAAGGAGGACAGCCTAGCAATCAGCCCCAGCATTTT.

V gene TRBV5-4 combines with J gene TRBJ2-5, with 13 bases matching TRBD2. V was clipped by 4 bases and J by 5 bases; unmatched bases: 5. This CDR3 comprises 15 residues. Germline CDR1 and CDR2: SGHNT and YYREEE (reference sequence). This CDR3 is CASSLRTSGGETQYF. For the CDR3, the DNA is TGTGCCAGCAGCCTCCGGACTAGCGGGGGTGAGACCCAGTACTTC. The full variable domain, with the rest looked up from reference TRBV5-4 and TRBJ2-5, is ETGVTQSPTHLIKTRGQQVTLRCSSQSGHNTVSWYQQALGQGPQFIFQYYREEENGRGNFPPRFSGLQFPNYSSELNVNALELDDSALYLCASSLRTSGGETQYFGPGTRLLVL.